Given below is one T cell receptor beta chain in context. Grouping used clinical history reported by participants in a survey and questionnaire. This entry comes from a study of blood T cell repertoires in COVID-19. TCRdb keeps only in-frame clones here, not all; method: immunoSEQ multiplex PCR. The table lists some 62,000 clones, roughly 80% of them singletons. V was pared by 5 bases and J by 4 bases, with 2 bases of the junction left unmatched. The CDR3 is 14 residues long. The germline V gene has CDR1 LNHDA and CDR2 SQIVND (reference sequence). Material for sequencing was PBMCs or T cells enriched from blood (not recorded which). The chain has TRBV19 and TRBJ1-5; 10 nucleotides line up with TRBD1. This sequence originates from a woman between 35 and 50 years old with acute COVID-19. The CDR3 nucleotides read TGTGCCAGTAGTTTGGGACAGGGGAATCAGCCCCAGCATTTT. It specifies CASSLGQGNQPQHF.